These 9 T cell receptor beta chains originate from one sample sequenced in a study of human T cells and chemical hapten exposure. One entry per CDR3 protein results from TCRdb running MiXCR on the RACE reads. Of 250,000 to 300,000 distinct CDR3 sequences in the sample, 7.5% to 8% were seen once. Sample time point: pre-sensitization, week 0. Documented treatment: therapeutic diphenylcyclopropenone sensitization with weekly scalp DPC. Specimen: whole blood, collected in connection with sensitization to the hapten diphenylcyclopropenone (DPC). The source is a man in his late teens or twenties with alopecia areata. Some clones in this sample may be carry-over from other donors' samples.

This clonotype was counted ten times or more. The chain recombines TRBV5-1 with TRBJ2-1; D may be TRBD1 (5 bases). CDR3 length: 14 amino acids. V lost 1 base and J 7 bases, leaving 12 bases between the germline ends. Germline V lookup: CDR1 SGHRS, CDR2 YFSETQ. This chain's CDR3 is CASSLLGQTNEQFF. CDR3 DNA sequence: TGCGCCAGCAGCTTGTTGGGGCAGACGAATGAGCAGTTCTTC.

This chain links TRBV12-3 or TRBV12-4 with TRBJ1-2; TRBD1 might be the D (5 bases). V dropped 2 bases and J dropped 8 bases, with 12 bases sitting between them. This CDR3 spans 13 amino acids. CDR3 sequence (DNA): TGTGCCAGCAGTTTATCGGGGGGATCAGGCTACACCTTC. It yields the protein CASSLSGGSGYTF.

This clonotype was detected ten times or more. This chain joins TRBV10-2 and TRBJ1-1; D is unclear. Germline V gives CDR1 WSHSY, CDR2 SAAADI. Between the trimmed V and J ends, which lost 0 bases and 4 bases, there was a span of 9 bases. This CDR3 contains 14 residues. CDR3 nucleotides: TGCGCCAGCAGTGAGTCGGGGAGGAGCACTGAAGCTTTCTTT. This gives the protein CASSESGRSTEAFF.

This clonotype has just a few counts. CDR3 amino acids: CASSITSRQGMYSNQPQHF. CDR3 nucleotide sequence: TGTGCCAGCAGTATTACAAGTCGGCAGGGAATGTATAGCAATCAGCCCCAGCATTTT. V is TRBV27 and J is TRBJ1-5; maybe TRBD1 (5 bases). Trimming left V 5 bases short and J 0 bases short, with 23 bases between. The CDR3 contains 19 residues. Germline lookup yields CDR1 MNHEY and CDR2 SMNVEV (reference sequence).

The chain is built from TRBV28 and TRBJ1-2; D unclear. The germline CDR1 and CDR2 sequences are MDHEN and SYDVKM. The CDR3 length is 12 residues. Trimming left V 7 bases short and J 7 bases short, with 13 bases between. The CDR3 protein is CASTRRGIGYTF. CDR3 DNA: TGTGCCAGCACCCGAAGAGGCATTGGCTACACCTTC.

This clonotype has more than one count but fewer than ten. The chain uses TRBV6-2 or TRBV6-3 and TRBJ2-5; maybe TRBD2 (7 bases). V lost 6 bases, J lost 5 bases, and 13 bases lay in between. CDR3 size: 13 residues. The germline V gene has CDR1 MNHEY and CDR2 SVGEGT. CDR3 amino acids: CASRGTTGETQYF. CDR3 DNA sequence: TGTGCCAGCAGAGGGACTACAGGGGAGACCCAGTACTTC.

This chain connects TRBV9 to TRBJ2-1, with 15 nucleotides matching TRBD2. The trim removed 4 bases at V and 0 bases at J, leaving 11 bases unmatched. CDR3 length: 20 residues. The germline CDR1 and CDR2 sequences are SGDLS and YYNGEE. CDR3 region: CASSPRTSGGVASSYNEQFF. CDR3 in DNA: TGTGCCAGCAGCCCCCGGACTAGCGGGGGGGTTGCGAGCTCCTACAATGAGCAGTTCTTC.

This clonotype was seen many times. The CDR3 is CATSKDRGQVQPQHF. The DNA of the CDR3 is TGTGCCACCAGCAAGGACAGGGGGCAGGTTCAGCCCCAGCATTTT. The chain combines TRBV15 with TRBJ1-5; 11 bases fit TRBD1. This CDR3 comprises 15 residues. V shed 4 bases and J 6 bases; nucleotides not matched to a gene: 5. Per the germline V gene, CDR1 is LNHNV and CDR2 is YYDKDF (reference sequence).

This chain connects TRBV15 to TRBJ2-4; weak D call: TRBD2 (5 bases). Between the trimmed V and J ends, which lost 0 bases and 8 bases, there was a span of 14 bases. Germline V CDR1 and CDR2: LNHNV, YYDKDF (reference sequence). This CDR3 contains 15 residues. The CDR3 is CATSRDGLIRHIQYF. As DNA, the CDR3 is TGTGCCACCAGCAGAGACGGACTCATAAGGCACATTCAGTACTTC.